This T cell receptor (beta chain) was recorded in a study of blood T cell repertoires in COVID-19. Study-wide context: From the United States, Italy and Spain came samples of acute and convalescent COVID-19. Sample material is recorded as cDNA or gDNA derived from T cells, B-cell-depleted T cells, or PBMCs.

Original analysis: Nucleated cell number was recorded as an estimate derived from reference gene primer amplification. TCRdb keeps only in-frame clones here, not all; method: immunoSEQ multiplex PCR. The DNA gave D and trimming, while V, J and clone size come from that table. The sample carries 120,000 to 150,000 clones, approximately 90% recorded once. The material sequenced was peripheral blood. This TCR came from a woman aged 50 to 60 with active or convalescent COVID-19.

CDR3 bases: TGTGCCAGCAGCTTATGGGACAGGGCAACGGAGCAGTACTTC. It translates to CASSLWDRATEQYF. The V call is TRBV11-2, the J call TRBJ2-7; 9 bases fit TRBD1. The CDR3 has 14 amino acids. V lost 2 bases and J lost 7; bases outside the gene matches: 6. CDR1 is SGHAT, CDR2 FQNNGV, per germline.